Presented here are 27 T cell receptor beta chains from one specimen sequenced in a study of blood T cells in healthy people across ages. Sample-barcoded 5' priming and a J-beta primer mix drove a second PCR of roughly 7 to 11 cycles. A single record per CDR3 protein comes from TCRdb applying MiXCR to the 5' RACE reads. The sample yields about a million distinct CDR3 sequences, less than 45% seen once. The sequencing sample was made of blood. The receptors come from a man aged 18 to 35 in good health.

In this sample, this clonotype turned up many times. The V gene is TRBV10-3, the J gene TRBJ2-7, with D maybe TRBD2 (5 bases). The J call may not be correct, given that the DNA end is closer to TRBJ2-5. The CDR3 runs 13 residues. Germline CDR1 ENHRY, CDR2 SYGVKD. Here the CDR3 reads CAISDGHSGTQYF. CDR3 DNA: TGTGCCATCAGTGACGGCCACAGCGGGACCCAGTACTTC.

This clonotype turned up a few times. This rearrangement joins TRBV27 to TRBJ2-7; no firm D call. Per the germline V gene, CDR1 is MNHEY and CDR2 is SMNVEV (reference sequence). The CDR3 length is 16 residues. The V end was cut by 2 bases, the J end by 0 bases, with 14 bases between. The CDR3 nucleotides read TGTGCCAGCAGTTTAGGGTGGCTTTCGCCCTCCTACGAGCAGTACTTC. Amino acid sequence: CASSLGWLSPSYEQYF.

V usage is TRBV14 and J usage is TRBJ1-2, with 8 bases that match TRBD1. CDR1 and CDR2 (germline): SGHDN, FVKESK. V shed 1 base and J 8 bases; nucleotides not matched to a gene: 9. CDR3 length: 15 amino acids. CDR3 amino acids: CASSQGPTGVRGYTF. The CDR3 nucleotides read TGTGCCAGCAGCCAAGGACCGACAGGGGTTCGCGGCTACACCTTC. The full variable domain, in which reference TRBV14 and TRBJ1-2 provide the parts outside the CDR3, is EAGVTQFPSHSVIEKGQTVTLRCDPISGHDNLYWYRRVMGKEIKFLLHFVKESKQDESGMPNNRFLAERTGGTYSTLKVQPAELEDSGVYFCASSQGPTGVRGYTFGSGTRLTVV.

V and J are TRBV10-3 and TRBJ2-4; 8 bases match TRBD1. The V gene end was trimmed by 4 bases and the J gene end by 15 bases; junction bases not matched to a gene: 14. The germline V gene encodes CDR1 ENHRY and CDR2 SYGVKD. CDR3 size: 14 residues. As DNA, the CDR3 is TGTGCCATCAGTGGGACAGGGAGTGGAGAGACCCTGTACTTC. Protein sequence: CAISGTGSGETLYF.

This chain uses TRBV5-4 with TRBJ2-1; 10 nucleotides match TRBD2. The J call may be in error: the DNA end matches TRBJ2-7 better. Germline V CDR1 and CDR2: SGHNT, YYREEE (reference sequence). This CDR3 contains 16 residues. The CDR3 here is CASSLGGASGGNEQYF. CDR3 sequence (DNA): TGTGCCAGCAGCTTGGGAGGGGCTAGCGGGGGCAATGAGCAGTACTTC.

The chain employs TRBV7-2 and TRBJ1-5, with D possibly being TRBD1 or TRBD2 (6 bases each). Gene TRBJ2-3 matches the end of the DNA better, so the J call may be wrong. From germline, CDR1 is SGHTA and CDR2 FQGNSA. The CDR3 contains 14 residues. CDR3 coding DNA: TGTGCCAGCAGCTTAGGGGGGGCAGCCCCTAGCCAGTATTTT. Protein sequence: CASSLGGAAPSQYF.

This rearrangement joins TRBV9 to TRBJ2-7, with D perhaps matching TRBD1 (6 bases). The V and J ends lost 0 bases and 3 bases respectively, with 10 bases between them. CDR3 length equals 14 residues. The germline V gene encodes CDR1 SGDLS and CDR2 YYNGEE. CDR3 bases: TGTGCCAGCAGCGTAGGGGGGCTTGACTACGAGCAGTACTTC. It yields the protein CASSVGGLDYEQYF.

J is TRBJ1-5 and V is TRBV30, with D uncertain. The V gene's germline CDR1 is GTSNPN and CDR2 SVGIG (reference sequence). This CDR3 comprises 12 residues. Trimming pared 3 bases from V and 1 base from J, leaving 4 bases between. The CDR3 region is CAWRKSNQPQHF. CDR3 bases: TGTGCCTGGAGGAAGAGCAATCAGCCCCAGCATTTT.

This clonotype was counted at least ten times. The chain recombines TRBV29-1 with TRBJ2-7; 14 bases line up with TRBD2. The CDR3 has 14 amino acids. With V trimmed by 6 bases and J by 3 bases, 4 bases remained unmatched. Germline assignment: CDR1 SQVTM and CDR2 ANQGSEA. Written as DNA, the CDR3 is TGCAGCGTAGGACTAGCGGGGGGACTCTACGAGCAGTACTTC. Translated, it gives CSVGLAGGLYEQYF.

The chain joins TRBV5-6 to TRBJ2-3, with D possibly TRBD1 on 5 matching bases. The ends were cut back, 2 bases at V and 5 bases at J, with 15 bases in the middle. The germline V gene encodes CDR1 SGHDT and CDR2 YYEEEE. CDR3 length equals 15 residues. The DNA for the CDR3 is TGTGCCAGCAGCTTTGGGGCAGGGTATAGAGATACGCAGTATTTT. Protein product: CASSFGAGYRDTQYF.

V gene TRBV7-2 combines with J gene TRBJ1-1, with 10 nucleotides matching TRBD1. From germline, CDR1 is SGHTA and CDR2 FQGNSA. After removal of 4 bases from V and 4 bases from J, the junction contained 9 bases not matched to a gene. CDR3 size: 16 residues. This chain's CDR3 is CASSSPGTGVATEAFF. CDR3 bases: TGTGCCAGCAGCTCCCCCGGGACAGGGGTTGCCACTGAAGCTTTCTTT.

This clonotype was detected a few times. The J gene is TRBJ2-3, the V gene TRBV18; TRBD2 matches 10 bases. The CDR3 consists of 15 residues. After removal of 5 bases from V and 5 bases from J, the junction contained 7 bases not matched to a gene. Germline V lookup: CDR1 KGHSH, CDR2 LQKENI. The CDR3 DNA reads TGTGCCAGCTCAACCACTAGCGGGGTGCAAGATACGCAGTATTTT. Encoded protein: CASSTTSGVQDTQYF.

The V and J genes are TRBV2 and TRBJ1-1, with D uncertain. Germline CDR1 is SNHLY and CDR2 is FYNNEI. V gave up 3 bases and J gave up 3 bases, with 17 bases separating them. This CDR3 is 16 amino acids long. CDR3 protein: CASSDGRWGGYTEAFF. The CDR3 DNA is TGTGCCAGCAGTGATGGTAGGTGGGGAGGCTACACTGAAGCTTTCTTT.

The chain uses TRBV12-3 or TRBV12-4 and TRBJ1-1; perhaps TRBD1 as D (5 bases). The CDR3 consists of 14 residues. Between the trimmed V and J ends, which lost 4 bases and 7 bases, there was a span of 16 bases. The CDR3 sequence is CASSSSGTVHEAFF. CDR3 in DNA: TGTGCCAGCAGTTCGTCCGGGACGGTACATGAAGCTTTCTTT.

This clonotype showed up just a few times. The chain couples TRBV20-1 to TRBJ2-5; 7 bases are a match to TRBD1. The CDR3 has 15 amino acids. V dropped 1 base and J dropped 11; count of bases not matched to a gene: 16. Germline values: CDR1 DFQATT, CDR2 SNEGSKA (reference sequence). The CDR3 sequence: CSARGDSLKGNEQYF. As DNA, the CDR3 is TGCAGTGCTAGAGGGGACAGTTTAAAGGGCAATGAGCAGTACTTC.

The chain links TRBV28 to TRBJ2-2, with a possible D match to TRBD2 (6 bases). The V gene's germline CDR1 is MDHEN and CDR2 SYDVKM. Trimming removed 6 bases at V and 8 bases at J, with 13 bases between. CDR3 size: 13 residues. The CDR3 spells CASSPGGRGELFF. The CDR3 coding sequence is TGTGCCAGCAGCCCCGGGGGAAGGGGGGAGCTGTTTTTT.

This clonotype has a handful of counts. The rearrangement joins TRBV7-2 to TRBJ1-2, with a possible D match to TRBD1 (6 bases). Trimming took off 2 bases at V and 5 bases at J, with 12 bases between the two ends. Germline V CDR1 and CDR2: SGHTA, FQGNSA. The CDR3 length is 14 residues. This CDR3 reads CASSLMDQGYGYTF. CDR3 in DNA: TGTGCCAGCAGCTTAATGGACCAGGGGTATGGCTACACCTTC. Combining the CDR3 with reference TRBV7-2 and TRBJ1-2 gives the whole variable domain GAGVSQSPSNKVTEKGKDVELRCDPISGHTALYWYRQSLGQGLEFLIYFQGNSAPDKSGLPSDRFSAERTGGSVSTLTIQRTQQEDSAVYLCASSLMDQGYGYTFGSGTRLTVV.

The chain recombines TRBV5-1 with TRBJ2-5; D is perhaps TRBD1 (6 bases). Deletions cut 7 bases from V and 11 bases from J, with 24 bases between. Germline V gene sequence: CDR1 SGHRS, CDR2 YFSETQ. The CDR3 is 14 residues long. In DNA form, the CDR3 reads TGCGCCAGCTACAACAGGGAACCTTACAATGAGCAGTACTTC. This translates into CASYNREPYNEQYF.

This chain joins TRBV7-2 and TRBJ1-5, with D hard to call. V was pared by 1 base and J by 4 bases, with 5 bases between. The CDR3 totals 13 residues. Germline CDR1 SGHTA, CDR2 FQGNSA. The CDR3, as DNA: TGTGCCAGCAGCTTAGGGTGGAATCAGCCCCAGCATTTT. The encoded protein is CASSLGWNQPQHF.

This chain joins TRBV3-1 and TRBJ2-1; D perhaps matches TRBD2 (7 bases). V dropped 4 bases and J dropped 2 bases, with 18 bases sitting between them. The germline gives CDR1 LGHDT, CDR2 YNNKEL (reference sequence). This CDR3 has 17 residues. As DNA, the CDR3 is TGTGCCAGCAGCCTTCTAACAGGGAGGGGGACCTACAATGAGCAGTTCTTC. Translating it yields CASSLLTGRGTYNEQFF.

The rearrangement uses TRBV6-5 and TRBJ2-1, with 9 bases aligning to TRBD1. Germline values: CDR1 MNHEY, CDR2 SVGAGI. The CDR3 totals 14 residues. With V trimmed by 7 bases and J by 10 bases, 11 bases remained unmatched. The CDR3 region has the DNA TGTGCCAGCAAGAAGGGACAGGGTGAGAGGGAGCAGTTCTTC. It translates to CASKKGQGEREQFF.

CDR3 DNA sequence: TGCGCCAGCAGCCAGGTAGCGGGGGTCCCAGTTGGCGGGGAGCTGTTTTTT. This sequence encodes CASSQVAGVPVGGELFF. V gene TRBV4-3 combines with J gene TRBJ2-2; 9 nucleotides match TRBD2. Germline CDR1 reads LGHNA; CDR2 reads YSLEER. The ends lost 3 bases at V and 7 bases at J; junction bases unmatched: 12. The CDR3 is 17 amino acids.

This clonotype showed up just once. CDR3: CASGSGQGRSGELFF. CDR3 sequence (DNA): TGTGCTAGTGGTTCCGGACAGGGTCGGAGCGGGGAGCTGTTTTTT. This sequence joins TRBV12-5 and TRBJ2-2, with 8 positions matching TRBD1. The CDR3 is made up of 15 amino acids. Germline V lookup: CDR1 LGHNT, CDR2 FRNRAP. The ends lost 4 bases at V and 7 bases at J; junction bases unmatched: 8.

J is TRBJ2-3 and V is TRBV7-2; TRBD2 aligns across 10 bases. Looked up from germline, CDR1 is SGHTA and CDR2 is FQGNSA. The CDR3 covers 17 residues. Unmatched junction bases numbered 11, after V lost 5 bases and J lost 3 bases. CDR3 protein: CASSLQSGGAGTDTQYF. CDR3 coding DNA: TGTGCCAGCAGCCTCCAAAGCGGGGGGGCCGGAACAGATACGCAGTATTTT. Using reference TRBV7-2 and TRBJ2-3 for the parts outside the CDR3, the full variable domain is GAGVSQSPSNKVTEKGKDVELRCDPISGHTALYWYRQSLGQGLEFLIYFQGNSAPDKSGLPSDRFSAERTGGSVSTLTIQRTQQEDSAVYLCASSLQSGGAGTDTQYFGPGTRLTVL.

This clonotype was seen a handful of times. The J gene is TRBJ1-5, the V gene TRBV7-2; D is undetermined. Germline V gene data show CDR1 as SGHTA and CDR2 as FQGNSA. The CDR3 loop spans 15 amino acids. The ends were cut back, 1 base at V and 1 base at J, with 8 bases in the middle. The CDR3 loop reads CASSLGARSNQPQHF. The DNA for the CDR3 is TGTGCCAGCAGCTTAGGGGCGAGGAGCAATCAGCCCCAGCATTTT.

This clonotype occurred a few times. The CDR3 DNA reads as TGTGCCAGCAGTAGGTCCGCACAGGGGGGGGGAAGTGCGCAGTTCTTC. This translates into CASSRSAQGGGSAQFF. The chain employs TRBV6-6 and TRBJ2-1; possibly TRBD1 for D (8 bases). Trimming took off 5 bases at V and 12 bases at J, with 26 bases between the two ends. This CDR3 is built from 16 residues. Germline V gives CDR1 MNHNY, CDR2 SVGAGI (reference sequence).

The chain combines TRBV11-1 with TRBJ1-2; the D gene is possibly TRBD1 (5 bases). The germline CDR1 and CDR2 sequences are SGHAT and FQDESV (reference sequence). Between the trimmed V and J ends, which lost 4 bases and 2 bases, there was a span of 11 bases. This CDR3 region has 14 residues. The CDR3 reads CASSSGPKNYGYTF. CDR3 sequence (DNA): TGTGCCAGCAGCTCGGGACCGAAGAACTATGGCTACACCTTC.